This T cell receptor (beta chain) was retrieved from a study of technical replicates of blood from a handful of donors. CDR1 is LNHNV and CDR2 is YYDKDF in the germline V gene (reference sequence). CDR3 length: 15 residues. Trimming cost V 5 bases and J 8 bases; bases outside gene matches: 8. Using immunoSEQ multiplex PCR, the repertoire was profiled, and TCRdb retains in-frame clones only, with some absent. The sample holds about 73,000 clones; about 92% are singletons and the top ten take approximately 0.27%. Sample: T cells isolated from PBMCs. The chain has TRBV15 and TRBJ2-1; 11 bases agree with TRBD2. This clonotype was obtained from a human donor in good health. The CDR3 DNA sequence: TGTGCCACCAGCGTGTCCGGGACTAGCGGAGATGAGCAGTTCTTC. This encodes CATSVSGTSGDEQFF.